This TCR beta chain was sequenced during a study of CD4 T cells in relation to SARS-CoV-2 and coronaviruses. In the study overall: The HLA restriction of the shared crossreactive spike epitopes was mapped.

Unexposed donor CD4+ T cells date from about 2011-2018, before the COVID-19 pandemic. Cryopreserved PBMCs were CD4-enriched, then split into naive and memory cells. A note on this clone: Its antigen remains unidentified.

Clones were sequenced by immunoSEQ multiplex PCR, and TCRdb holds only the in-frame ones, with some missing. The repertoire holds about 59,000 clones, with roughly 90% as singletons. The CDR3 extends over 13 amino acids. Per the germline V gene, CDR1 is MDHEN and CDR2 is SYDVKM. V lost 9 bases and J lost 9, with 15 bases in between. Study-level findings and limits: Crossreactive clones expanded significantly less to SARS-CoV-2 than monoreactive clones. In around 67% of donors, memory CD4+ clonotypes crossrecognized SARS-CoV-2 and at least one common cold coronavirus spike.

The chain employs TRBV28 and TRBJ1-6; no clear D. The TCR was taken from a human donor in good health. Sequenced sample: memory CD4+ T cells from PBMCs. CDR3: CASFRSGSSPLHF. The CDR3 DNA reads as TGTGCCAGTTTTAGAAGTGGGAGTTCACCCCTCCACTTT.